This TCR beta chain was obtained from a study of regulatory T cells in long-lasting Graves disease. Time point defined: newly diagnosed GD, antithyroid drugs for less than 3 months. Making the TCR library involved RNA that had been extracted from PBMCs. This clonotype was observed many times. The CDR3 sequence is 15 residues long. CDR1 and CDR2 (germline): SNHLY, FYNNEI. V shed 7 bases and J shed 2 bases, with 18 bases lying between them. CDR3-region Arm-PCR and iRepertoire HTBI primers produced the TCR beta libraries. A single record per CDR3 protein comes from TCRdb applying MiXCR to the multiplex PCR reads. The sample lists 520,000 or so distinct CDR3 sequences, about 12% occurring once. These data were also filed under a second study, of T cells in Graves' hyperthyroidism and ophthalmopathy.

The sequences come from peripheral blood mononuclear cells (PBMCs), collected at new diagnosis, from a patient treated with antithyroid drugs. The chain carries TRBV2 and TRBJ2-7; D may match TRBD1 or TRBD2 (5 bases each). The source is a woman aged 25 to 39 with Graves disease. CDR3 DNA sequence: TGTGCCAGCACTACTATCGGGACCGCAACCTACGAGCAGTACTTC. This sequence encodes CASTTIGTATYEQYF. Drawing the rest from reference TRBV2 and TRBJ2-7, the complete variable domain is EPEVTQTPSHQVTQMGQEVILRCVPISNHLYFYWYRQILGQKVEFLVSFYNNEISEKSEIFDDQFSVERPDGSNFTLKIRSTKLEDSAMYFCASTTIGTATYEQYFGPGTRLTVT.